The T cell receptor (delta chain) described here comes from a study of DNA immune sequencing with unique molecular identifiers (dated by TCRdb to 2019 to 2021). For context, the study as a whole: gammadelta T cells were enriched from buffy coats using immunomagnetic cell separation, and their genomic DNA was sequenced. Fluorescence-activated cell sorting was used to enrich gammadelta T cells from the PBMC of 10 healthy people. To compare enriched and non-enriched samples, roughly 93 ng of enriched gammadelta T-cell DNA and roughly 950 ng of non-enriched PBMC DNA were sequenced. Donors were healthy individuals, with 10 or so donors profiled from sorted peripheral blood gammadelta T cells. Validation of the method was performed on synthetic reference molecules and on blood samples from healthy individuals. The study developed and validated an ultrasensitive DNA-based TRD repertoire sequencing method using PCR-introduced unique molecular identifiers.

Compared with germline, V lacks 0 bases and J lacks 0 bases; bases without a gene match: 22. The germline V gene gives CDR1 as TSESDYY and CDR2 as QEAYKQQN. The CDR3 sequence holds 23 residues, the cysteine and phenylalanine included. The DNA shown is the 69-base CDR3, in frame from base 1. Judged by its sample share, this clone qualifies as large (0.1 to 1%). Its antigen is unknown. Base qualities are not at hand, and no much larger clone is one base apart. Library construction relied on multiplex PCR. A 32-plex assay, with primers for all 8 TRDV and 4 TRDJ genes spanning the CDR3, was used to amplify the genomic DNA. During 2 to 3 cycles of barcoding PCR, a 12-nucleotide UMI was attached, and a second PCR using Illumina adapter primers followed. AMPure XP beads were used for library purification, and library quality was checked on a Fragment Analyzer with the HS NGS Fragment kit. Sequencing was run on an Illumina MiniSeq mid-output kit with roughly 20% PhiX and 150 cycles of paired-end reads. The original pipeline was this. Reads were processed with MIGEC version 1.2.9 to group reads by UMI and build error-corrected consensus sequences. For post-processing, modified scripts from VDJtools version 1.2.1 were used together with the tcR R package. Clonotypes were called again by TCRdb from the public reads via CATT, and duplicate nucleotide sequences were then merged into one entry. The authors' filters were not applied to this entry. The sample table holds thousands of delta-chain clones, of which around 19% were seen once. The leading ten clones occupy approximately 31% of the sample.

Results the study describes overall, beyond this receptor: Among clonotypes in healthy donors, the most frequent TRD rearrangement was TRDV2 paired with TRDJ1. Variation in TRD repertoire diversity was observed between healthy donors, with several donors found to be highly oligoclonal, in that the top 5 clonotypes exceeded half of productive molecules. Novel TRD sequences not targeted by the primers cannot be detected by the primer-based approach.

The receptor was isolated from a human donor in good health. The sequencing input was gamma-delta T cells from PBMCs. The receptor chain draws on TRAV38-2/DV8 and TRDJ1; TRDD3 agrees with 11 junctional bases. The nucleotides read TGTGCTTATAGGAGCGCGTCGCCCTGGGGGATACTCCAGACCTTCTTCAACACCGATAAACTCATCTTT. Translated, it gives CAYRSASPWGILQTFFNTDKLIF.